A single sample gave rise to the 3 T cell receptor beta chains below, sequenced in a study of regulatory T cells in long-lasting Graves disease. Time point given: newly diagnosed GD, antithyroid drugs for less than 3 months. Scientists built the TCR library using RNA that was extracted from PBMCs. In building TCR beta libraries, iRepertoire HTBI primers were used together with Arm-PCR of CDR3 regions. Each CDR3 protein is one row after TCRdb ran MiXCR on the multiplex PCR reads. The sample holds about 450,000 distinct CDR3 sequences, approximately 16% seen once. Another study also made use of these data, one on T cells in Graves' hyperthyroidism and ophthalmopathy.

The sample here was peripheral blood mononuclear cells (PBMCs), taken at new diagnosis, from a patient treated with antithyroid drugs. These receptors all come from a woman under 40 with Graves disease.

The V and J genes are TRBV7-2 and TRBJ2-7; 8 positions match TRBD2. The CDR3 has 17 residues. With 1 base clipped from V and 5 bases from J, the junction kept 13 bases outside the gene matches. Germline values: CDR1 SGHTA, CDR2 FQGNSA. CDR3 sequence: CASSLGGWGGRSHEQYF. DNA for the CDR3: TGTGCCAGCAGCTTAGGGGGTTGGGGCGGGAGGAGCCACGAGCAGTACTTC.

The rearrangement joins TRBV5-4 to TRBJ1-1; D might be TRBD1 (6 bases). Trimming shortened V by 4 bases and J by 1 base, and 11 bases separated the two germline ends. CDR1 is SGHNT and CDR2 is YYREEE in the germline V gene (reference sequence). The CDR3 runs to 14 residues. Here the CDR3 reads CASSAPGQNTEAFF. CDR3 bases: TGTGCCAGCAGCGCTCCGGGACAGAACACTGAAGCTTTCTTT. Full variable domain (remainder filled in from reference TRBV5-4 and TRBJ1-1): ETGVTQSPTHLIKTRGQQVTLRCSSQSGHNTVSWYQQALGQGPQFIFQYYREEENGRGNFPPRFSGLQFPNYSSELNVNALELDDSALYLCASSAPGQNTEAFFGQGTRLTVV.

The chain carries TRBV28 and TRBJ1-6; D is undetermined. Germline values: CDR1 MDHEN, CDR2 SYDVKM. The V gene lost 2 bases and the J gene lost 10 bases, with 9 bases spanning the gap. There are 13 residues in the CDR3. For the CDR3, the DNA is TGTGCCAGCAGTTTACAGGTTTTGTCACCCCTCCACTTT. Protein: CASSLQVLSPLHF. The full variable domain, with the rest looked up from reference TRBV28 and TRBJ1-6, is DVKVTQSSRYLVKRTGEKVFLECVQDMDHENMFWYRQDPGLGLRLIYFSYDVKMKEKGDIPEGYSVSREKKERFSLILESASTNQTSMYLCASSLQVLSPLHFGNGTRLTVT.